This T cell receptor beta chain is drawn from a study of circulating and synovial CD4+ cells in juvenile arthritis. The V and J ends lost 0 bases and 2 bases respectively, with 12 bases between them. This CDR3 comprises 16 residues. The germline V gene encodes CDR1 SGHDT and CDR2 YYEEEE. Measured with immunoSEQ multiplex PCR; TCRdb has only the in-frame clones, and not every one. The sample contains fewer than 35,000 clones, 95% to 96% of which appear only once. Sequencing was done on a sample of CD4+ T cells from blood. The origin of this receptor is a human donor with juvenile idiopathic arthritis. V is TRBV5-6 and J is TRBJ1-3; D perhaps matches TRBD1 (6 bases). The CDR3 DNA is TGTGCCAGCAGCTTGGGGGTTGGGGGCCCTGGAAACACCATATATTTT. The encoded protein is CASSLGVGGPGNTIYF.